Listed below are T cell receptor beta chains from one sample, sequenced in a study of T-cell reconstitution after alpha-beta-depleted transplantation in children. TCRdb re-derived calls from the PCR reads in MiXCR, one entry per CDR3 protein. The sample lists over 400,000 distinct CDR3 sequences, roughly 44% occurring once. The source material was PBMCs, sampled before TCRalphabeta/CD19-depleted stem cell transplant. Source of these receptors: a girl aged 2-9 years with aplastic anemia, due to receive a stem cell transplant. CDR3s include the opening cysteine and the closing phenylalanine or tryptophan. D genes are given only for firm matches. The size field is filled for only some rows; it gives once, few, many or a size class.

J gene: TRBJ2-5; D gene: NA; clone size: NA; V gene: TRBV10-3; CDR3 DNA: TGTGCCATCAGTGAAGGGACCATAGGCGAGACCCAGTACTTC; CDR3 protein: CAISEGTIGETQYF
J gene: TRBJ2-1; D gene: NA; clone size: once; V gene: TRBV5-1; CDR3 DNA: TGCGCCACCACACAGGCCCCCGAGACCACGACCGATGAGCAGTTCTTC; CDR3 protein: CATTQAPETTTDEQFF
J gene: TRBJ2-5; D gene: NA; clone size: NA; V gene: TRBV20-1; CDR3 DNA: TGCAGTGTTGAGAGAGGACGAGAGACCCAGTACTTC; CDR3 protein: CSVERGRETQYF
J gene: TRBJ2-2; D gene: NA; clone size: few; V gene: TRBV5-6; CDR3 DNA: TGTGCCAGCACCCATCCAAACACCGGGGAGCTGTTTTTT; CDR3 protein: CASTHPNTGELFF
J gene: TRBJ2-2; D gene: NA; clone size: NA; V gene: TRBV5-1; CDR3 DNA: TGCGCCAGCAGCCCAACGGGACGGGGACGGGGCAAAACCGGGGAGCTGTTTTTT; CDR3 protein: CASSPTGRGRGKTGELFF
J gene: TRBJ2-7; D gene: TRBD2; clone size: NA; V gene: TRBV6-1; CDR3 DNA: TGTGCCAGCAGTCCTAACCCGGGACTAGCGGGAGAAGGGGACGAGCAGTACTTC; CDR3 protein: CASSPNPGLAGEGDEQYF
J gene: TRBJ1-5; D gene: TRBD1; clone size: NA; V gene: TRBV10-3; CDR3 DNA: TGTGCCATCACGGACAGGGAGCGGCAGCCCCAGCATTTT; CDR3 protein: CAITDRERQPQHF
J gene: TRBJ2-7; D gene: NA; clone size: many; V gene: TRBV4-2; CDR3 DNA: TGTGCCAGCAGCCCCTTCACCCTCAGCGGTCTCTTCTACGAGCAGTACTTC; CDR3 protein: CASSPFTLSGLFYEQYF
J gene: TRBJ2-1; D gene: NA; clone size: NA; V gene: TRBV5-1; CDR3 DNA: TGCGCCAGCAGCTCTAATCGGGACGCACAGTTCTTC; CDR3 protein: CASSSNRDAQFF
J gene: TRBJ2-3; D gene: NA; clone size: many; V gene: TRBV28; CDR3 DNA: TGTGCCAGCAGCCTGGTCTCCGTGGGGGATACGCAGTATTTT; CDR3 protein: CASSLVSVGDTQYF
J gene: TRBJ2-3; D gene: NA; clone size: NA; V gene: TRBV10-3; CDR3 DNA: TGTGCCACCAAATGGGATGGGACAGATACGCAGTATTTT; CDR3 protein: CATKWDGTDTQYF
J gene: TRBJ2-7; D gene: TRBD2; clone size: few; V gene: TRBV15; CDR3 DNA: TGTGCCACCAGCAGAGATCTAGCGGGAGTAGGAGAGCAGTACTTC; CDR3 protein: CATSRDLAGVGEQYF
J gene: TRBJ1-2; D gene: TRBD1; clone size: NA; V gene: TRBV29-1; CDR3 DNA: TGCAGCGGTAATACAGGGGACTCAGTGGGCTACACCTTC; CDR3 protein: CSGNTGDSVGYTF
J gene: TRBJ2-1; D gene: TRBD2; clone size: NA; V gene: TRBV20-1; CDR3 DNA: TGCAGTGCTAGAGGTACGGGACTAGCGGGATGGAATGAGCAGTTCTTC; CDR3 protein: CSARGTGLAGWNEQFF
J gene: TRBJ2-3; D gene: TRBD1; clone size: few; V gene: TRBV20-1; CDR3 DNA: TGCAGTGCTTCCGGGACAGGGAGCACAGATACGCAGTATTTT; CDR3 protein: CSASGTGSTDTQYF
J gene: TRBJ2-5; D gene: TRBD1; clone size: few; V gene: TRBV15; CDR3 DNA: TGTGCCACCAGCACCCGCAGGGGGCAAGAGACCCAGTACTTC; CDR3 protein: CATSTRRGQETQYF
J gene: TRBJ2-3; D gene: NA; clone size: NA; V gene: TRBV7-9; CDR3 DNA: TGTGCCAGCAGCTTAGGGGTCTCGGACAGCGGGACAGATACGCAGTATTTT; CDR3 protein: CASSLGVSDSGTDTQYF
J gene: TRBJ1-1; D gene: TRBD1; clone size: NA; V gene: TRBV10-3; CDR3 DNA: TGTGCCATCAGTGATCCACAGGGGGGGAACACTGAAGCTTTCTTT; CDR3 protein: CAISDPQGGNTEAFF
J gene: TRBJ2-5; D gene: NA; clone size: many; V gene: TRBV12-3/TRBV12-4; CDR3 DNA: TGTGCCAGCAAGCAAAGTTCGTCAGCACAGGCAAAGGAGACCCAGTACTTC; CDR3 protein: CASKQSSSAQAKETQYF
J gene: TRBJ2-7; D gene: NA; clone size: NA; V gene: TRBV20-1; CDR3 DNA: TGCAGTGCTAGTGGGCAGGGATACTCCTACGAGCAGTACTTC; CDR3 protein: CSASGQGYSYEQYF
J gene: TRBJ2-7; D gene: TRBD1; clone size: many; V gene: TRBV30; CDR3 DNA: TGTGCCTTGGGACAGGGCTACGAGCAGTACTTC; CDR3 protein: CALGQGYEQYF
J gene: TRBJ2-3; D gene: TRBD2; clone size: NA; V gene: TRBV29-1; CDR3 DNA: TGCAGCGTTGATGGGCGCGGGAGTATAGATACGCAGTATTTT; CDR3 protein: CSVDGRGSIDTQYF
J gene: TRBJ2-1; D gene: NA; clone size: NA; V gene: TRBV28; CDR3 DNA: TGTGCCAGCAGCCCCCTTGGCATGAGCTCCTACAATGAGCAGTTCTTC; CDR3 protein: CASSPLGMSSYNEQFF
J gene: TRBJ1-2; D gene: TRBD1; clone size: NA; V gene: TRBV9; CDR3 DNA: TGTGCCAGCTCGCGAGGGGGGACAGACCCCTATGGCTACACCTTC; CDR3 protein: CASSRGGTDPYGYTF
J gene: TRBJ1-6; D gene: NA; clone size: NA; V gene: TRBV9; CDR3 DNA: TGTGCCAGCAGCGTAGCGGACATTTACAATTCACCCCTCCACTTT; CDR3 protein: CASSVADIYNSPLHF
J gene: TRBJ1-4; D gene: NA; clone size: many; V gene: TRBV7-6; CDR3 DNA: TGTGCCAGCAGCTTAACCCCAGGGGTACCTTACGGGGCAACTAATGAAAAACTGTTTTTT; CDR3 protein: CASSLTPGVPYGATNEKLFF
J gene: TRBJ2-2; D gene: NA; clone size: medium-sized; V gene: TRBV5-1; CDR3 DNA: TGCGCCAGCAGAGAGGCCCTGGACACCGGGGAGCTGTTTTTT; CDR3 protein: CASREALDTGELFF
J gene: TRBJ2-7; D gene: NA; clone size: NA; V gene: TRBV7-2; CDR3 DNA: TGTGCCAGCAGCTTAGATGGCATCCTCCACGAGCAGTACTTC; CDR3 protein: CASSLDGILHEQYF